Described below is a single T cell receptor beta chain sequence and its context. What antigen it recognizes has not been identified. The record has no base qualities; no much larger clone is one base away. The immunoSEQ Assay, a bias-controlled multiplex PCR, was used to amplify TCRbeta CDR3 regions from genomic DNA. Per the authors' processing: The number of nucleated cells in each sample was estimated from the amplification of reference gene primers within the assay. To quantify the absolute abundance of each unique TCRbeta CDR3 rearrangement, sequence reads were collapsed and filtered. Productive Simpson clonality was computed per sample as the square root of Simpson's diversity index over productive rearrangements. TCRdb's version of the immuneACCESS table is confined to in-frame rearrangements and falls short of the full clone set. An unresolved V gene accounts for under half of the shortfall where checked; the remainder is of unknown origin. V and J calls and clone size are as listed in that table; D and trimming were resolved from the DNA. In all, the sample holds approximately 210,000 clones, and about 88% of those were seen once. Less than 7.5% of the sample goes to the ten largest clones.

This sample is part of a study of blood T cell repertoires in COVID-19 (dated by TCRdb to the early 2020s). Context from the whole study: Samples from collaborators originated in the United States, Italy and Spain and spanned both the acute and convalescent phases of COVID-19. The material from the prospective study consisted of cDNA or gDNA derived from T cells, B-cell-depleted T cells, or PBMCs. Subjects who had been exposed to COVID-19, were actively infected with it, or had recovered from it provided the deeply sampled blood TCRbeta repertoires that made up the dataset. The repertoires were released in a freely available public database meant as a resource for research on the immune response to SARS-CoV-2. The samples were drawn from two sources: the first 160 participants of the ongoing ImmuneRACE study, and 1,200 or so subjects contributed by 6 global collaborators. Nearly every sample came with metadata listing a de-identified subject ID, COVID-19 status, age in years and sex. Where available, HLA class I and class II types were taken from metadata supplied by the sample provider and were not determined by assay-based typing. Results the study describes overall, beyond this receptor: Clinical and demographic metadata were provided uncurated, with the amount varying by source and participant.

A second Seattle source provided samples from volunteer blood donors who had recovered from COVID-19. Each collaborating institution followed its own protocols to collect whole blood in K2EDTA tubes. Collaborator samples were shipped for TCRbeta analysis as frozen whole blood, isolated PBMCs, or DNA extracted from either sample type. CDR3 length: 15 amino acids, cysteine to phenylalanine. Only CDR3 DNA is held: 45 bases, read in frame from base 1. Trimming leaves V shorter by 1 base and J shorter by 4 bases, with the junction holding 7 bases beyond the gene matches. As encoded in the germline V gene (reference sequence), CDR1 is SGHKS while CDR2 is YYEKEE.

The chain uses TRBV5-5 and TRBJ2-7; 8 central bases correspond to TRBD2. The source is a woman aged 35 to 49 who had recovered from COVID-19. Sequencing was carried out using peripheral blood. The nucleotides are TGTGCCAGCAGCTTGCAAGGGACTAGTTCATACGAGCAGTACTTC. Translated, it gives CASSLQGTSSYEQYF.